This T cell receptor (beta chain) was sequenced for a study of identical twins. Germline V gives CDR1 LGHNA, CDR2 YSLEER. The CDR3 length is 19 residues. V gave up 1 base and J gave up 8 bases, with 26 bases separating them. TCRdb processed the 5' RACE reads anew with MiXCR; each CDR3 protein has one entry. The data hold roughly 250,000 distinct CDR3 sequences, with over 13% observed a single time. The sample consisted of memory (CD45RO+) T cells sorted from blood. The rearrangement links TRBV4-3 to TRBJ1-4, with D unresolved. The sequence derives from a woman aged 18-29 years in good health. The CDR3 nucleotides are TGCGCCAGCAGCCAAGTTCGCAAGGCGGCTCTGGGGTTATCGGAAAAACTGTTTTTT. It codes for CASSQVRKAALGLSEKLFF.